The 7 T cell receptor beta chains in this list originate from one sample, sequenced in a study of blood T cells in healthy people across ages. Sample-barcoded 5' priming and a J-beta primer mix drove a second PCR of roughly 6 to 12 cycles. TCRdb re-called the 5' RACE reads through MiXCR, storing one row per CDR3 protein. The sample shows fewer than 800,000 distinct CDR3 sequences, roughly 30% of them seen only once. The sequenced material came from blood. Source of these receptors: an elderly woman in good health.

This clonotype was picked up many times. The V gene is TRBV5-1, the J gene TRBJ2-1, with D perhaps matching TRBD2 (6 bases). Germline values: CDR1 SGHRS, CDR2 YFSETQ. The CDR3 is 12 residues long. Between the trimmed V and J ends, which lost 1 base and 9 bases, there was a span of 8 bases. The chain's CDR3 is CASSLTSSEQFF. CDR3 in DNA: TGCGCCAGCAGCTTGACTAGCTCTGAGCAGTTCTTC. Variable domain in full (rest from reference TRBV5-1 and TRBJ2-1): KAGVTQTPRYLIKTRGQQVTLSCSPISGHRSVSWYQQTPGQGLQFLFEYFSETQRNKGNFPGRFSGRQFSNSRSEMNVSTLELGDSALYLCASSLTSSEQFFGPGTRLTVL.

V and J are TRBV3-1 and TRBJ1-5; D remains ambiguous. V lost 4 bases, J lost 7 bases, and 8 bases lay in between. Looked up from germline, CDR1 is LGHDT and CDR2 is YNNKEL (reference sequence). The CDR3 contains 12 residues. The CDR3 bases are TGTGCCAGCAGCCCCTGGGGACAGCCCCAGCATTTT. Its protein is CASSPWGQPQHF.

The sample holds many counts of this clonotype. The rearrangement uses TRBV7-9 and TRBJ2-3; D is perhaps TRBD1 (5 bases). V was cut by 5 bases and J by 4 bases, with 13 bases left in between. Per germline, CDR1 SEHNR and CDR2 FQNEAQ (reference sequence). This CDR3 region has 14 residues. The CDR3 bases are TGTGCCAGCAGCCTTTCCAGGGCGGCAGATACGCAGTATTTT. This sequence encodes CASSLSRAADTQYF.

For this clonotype: A much larger clonotype is one base distant, so this may be a read error. The chain recombines TRBV4-2 with TRBJ2-3; 8 nucleotides align to TRBD2. V was pared by 8 bases and J by 1 base, with 5 bases of the junction left unmatched. This CDR3 is built from 14 residues. Per the germline V gene, CDR1 is LGHNA and CDR2 is YNFKEQ. CDR3 in DNA: TGTGCCAGCTCCGGTAGCGGGGGCACAGATACGCAGTATTTT. It specifies CASSGSGGTDTQYF.

On this clonotype: A much larger clone sits a single nucleotide away, making a read error possible. CDR3 amino acids: CAWRGGEFFYGYTF. CDR3 nucleotides: TGTGCCTGGAGGGGAGGGGAATTTTTTTATGGCTACACCTTC. The chain employs TRBV30 and TRBJ1-2; weak D call: TRBD1 (5 bases). The CDR3 length is 14 residues. Germline V CDR1 and CDR2: GTSNPN, SVGIG (reference sequence). Trimming removed 3 bases from V and 5 bases from J, with 16 bases in between.

V and J are TRBV10-3 and TRBJ2-7; D not resolved. There are 11 residues in the CDR3. Deletions cut 0 bases from V and 6 bases from J, with 3 bases between. The germline V gene encodes CDR1 ENHRY and CDR2 SYGVKD. CDR3 in DNA: TGTGCCATCAGTGAGTCACCCGAGCAGTACTTC. It translates to CAISESPEQYF.

This clonotype was counted at least ten times. This CDR3 is CASSVVSNTGELFF. In DNA, the CDR3 is TGTGCCAGCAGCGTAGTGAGTAACACCGGGGAGCTGTTTTTT. The J gene is TRBJ2-2, the V gene TRBV9, with unresolved D. The CDR3 sequence is 14 residues long. Germline V gene sequence: CDR1 SGDLS, CDR2 YYNGEE. The V gene lost 0 bases and the J gene lost 2 bases, with 5 bases spanning the gap. The entire variable domain, with the rest obtained from reference TRBV9 and TRBJ2-2, is as follows: DSGVTQTPKHLITATGQRVTLRCSPRSGDLSVYWYQQSLDQGLQFLIQYYNGEERAKGNILERFSAQQFPDLHSELNLSSLELGDSALYFCASSVVSNTGELFFGEGSRLTVL.